This T cell receptor beta chain was documented in a study of response to subunit inactivated influenza vaccine (dated by TCRdb to about 2018). Notes on the research overall: Deep quantitative T cell receptor repertoire profiling was used in the study to track responses to a trivalent subunit inactivated influenza vaccine.

The CDR1 and CDR2 encoded by the germline V gene are SGHRS and YFSETQ. The CDR3 contains 15 residues, cysteine and phenylalanine counted. Left in the record is the CDR3 DNA by itself, 45 bases read in frame from the first base. The junction carries 18 bases between V and J, which are trimmed by 7 bases and 2 bases respectively. In its sample, this clonotype was seen a few times. It has no known antigen specificity. There are no base qualities to consult, and no much larger clone falls within one base. Library preparation was by RT-PCR. These reads were obtained on an Illumina HiSeq 2500. In-frame beta chains were kept once TCRdb had trimmed the public reads at Q25 with fastp and called clones with MiXCR. Rows are combined by CDR3 protein, so each entry shows the most common genes and DNA. The table for this sample lists 530,000 or so distinct CDR3 sequences; 10% to 15% of them were counted only once. The ten largest clones represent roughly 10% of the sample.

Overall study outcomes, separate from this receptor: According to the authors, only a limited number of new T cells may be recruited by each seasonal influenza vaccination.

The sample in question was PBMCs from blood, obtained on the day of vaccination. The sequence derives from a man aged 45-65 years who received an inactivated influenza vaccine. Donor details come from another sample of the same person, matched by shared clones. The V and J genes are TRBV5-1 and TRBJ2-5, with the D assignment possibly TRBD1 or TRBD2, given 5 matching bases for each. The CDR3 protein sequence reads: CASRQTGTSQETQYF. The nucleotides are TGCGCCAGCCGCCAGACCGGGACCAGTCAAGAGACCCAGTACTTC. The entire variable domain, with the stretches around the CDR3 drawn from the reference TRBV5-1 and TRBJ2-5 proteins, is KAGVTQTPRYLIKTRGQQVTLSCSPISGHRSVSWYQQTPGQGLQFLFEYFSETQRNKGNFPGRFSGRQFSNSRSEMNVSTLELGDSALYLCASRQTGTSQETQYFGPGTRLLVL.